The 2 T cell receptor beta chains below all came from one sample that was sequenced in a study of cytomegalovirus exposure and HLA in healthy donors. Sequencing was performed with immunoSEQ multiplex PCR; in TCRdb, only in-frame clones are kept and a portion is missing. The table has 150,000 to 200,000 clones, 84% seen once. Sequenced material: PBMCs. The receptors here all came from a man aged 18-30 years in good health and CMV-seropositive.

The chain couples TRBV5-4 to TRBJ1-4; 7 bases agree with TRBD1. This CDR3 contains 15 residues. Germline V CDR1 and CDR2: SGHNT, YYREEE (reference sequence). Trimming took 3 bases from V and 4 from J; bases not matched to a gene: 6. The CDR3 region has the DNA TGTGCCAGCAGCTGGGGGACAGTGAATAATGAAAAACTGTTTTTT. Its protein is CASSWGTVNNEKLFF.

The CDR3 loop reads CSVWLNTGELFF. CDR3 bases: TGCAGCGTTTGGCTGAACACCGGGGAGCTGTTTTTT. The V and J genes are TRBV29-1 and TRBJ2-2; no definite D call. The germline V gene encodes CDR1 SQVTM and CDR2 ANQGSEA. V dropped 5 bases and J dropped 1 base, with 5 bases sitting between them. The CDR3 runs 12 residues.